This T cell receptor (beta chain) was observed in a study of blood T cell repertoires in COVID-19. In the study overall: Samples came from the United States, Italy and Spain, spanning acute and convalescent COVID-19. The cDNA or gDNA used as material had been derived from T cells, B-cell-depleted T cells, or PBMCs.

Methods used by the authors: For nucleated cells, counts were estimated from reference gene primer amplification. Assay used: immunoSEQ multiplex PCR; TCRdb lists only in-frame clones, some missing. D and trimming come from the DNA, and the V and J calls and clone size come from that table. The sample yields 140,000 to 150,000 clones, around 87% seen once. The CDR3 totals 17 residues. The chain carries TRBV21-1 and TRBJ1-1. TRBV21-1 is flagged as a pseudogene. What was sequenced was peripheral blood. This clonotype was sampled from a man aged 50 or older who had recovered from COVID-19. The CDR3 here is CASSNGGMGGRRTEAFF. The CDR3 DNA reads TGTGCCAGCAGCAACGGGGGTATGGGTGGCAGGCGAACTGAAGCTTTCTTT.